The 21 T cell receptor beta chains given below trace back to one sample, sequenced in a study of OX40 agonist ivuxolimab in advanced cancers. The assay was immunoSEQ multiplex PCR, and TCRdb's table has in-frame clones only and misses some. This repertoire shows about 76,000 clones, 89% found once; its top ten account for approximately 0.19%. This specimen was CD4+ or CD8+ T cells sorted from blood, taken in a trial of the OX40 agonist ivuxolimab. The receptors were sampled from an adult with an advanced solid tumor such as melanoma, head and neck, liver or kidney cancer.

J is TRBJ2-2 and V is TRBV28, with 8 positions matching TRBD1. J was trimmed by 1 base and V by 3 bases; bases with no gene match: 4. Germline CDR1 MDHEN, CDR2 SYDVKM. The CDR3 runs to 16 residues. The CDR3 nucleotides read TGTGCCAGCAGTTTGGCGGGGACAGGGAACACCGGGGAGCTGTTTTTT. Translating it yields CASSLAGTGNTGELFF.

This chain links TRBV6-5 with TRBJ1-4; D perhaps matches TRBD1 (5 bases). Trimming shortened V by 7 bases and J by 4 bases, and 13 bases separated the two germline ends. Germline CDR1 MNHEY, CDR2 SVGAGI. The CDR3 is made up of 14 amino acids. This chain's CDR3 is CASKRGSVNEKLFF. In DNA, the CDR3 is TGTGCCAGCAAACGGGGGTCAGTTAATGAAAAACTGTTTTTT.

The rearrangement joins TRBV4-1 to TRBJ1-4; tentatively, D is TRBD1 (5 bases). V lost 4 bases and J lost 7, with 16 bases in between. Germline V gene sequence: CDR1 MGHRA, CDR2 YSYEKL. The CDR3 consists of 15 residues. CDR3 coding DNA: TGCGCCAGCAGCCCCGGGCAGGGCCCAGTTGAAAAACTGTTTTTT. This encodes CASSPGQGPVEKLFF.

This clone was recorded a few times. This chain uses TRBV5-1 with TRBJ2-4; D possibly corresponds to TRBD2 (5 bases). CDR3 size: 13 residues. Germline-derived CDR1 and CDR2 are SGHRS and YFSETQ. V was cut by 1 base and J by 8 bases, with 10 bases left in between. The CDR3 DNA is TGCGCCAGCAGCTTGATGGGAGTTGACATTCAGTACTTC. Protein sequence: CASSLMGVDIQYF.

V gene TRBV7-6 combines with J gene TRBJ1-2, with TRBD1 as a possible D gene (6 bases). Germline CDR1 is SGHVS and CDR2 is FNYEAQ. Trimming removed 5 bases from V and 4 bases from J, with 11 bases in between. There are 13 residues in the CDR3. Here the CDR3 reads CASSPGQIYGYTF. CDR3 coding DNA: TGTGCCAGCAGCCCTGGACAGATCTATGGCTACACCTTC.

This clone was seen only a few times. The chain recombines TRBV28 with TRBJ1-5; D not resolved. Trimming pared 3 bases from V and 2 bases from J, leaving 8 bases between. CDR3 length: 14 residues. Germline CDR1 is MDHEN and CDR2 is SYDVKM. The CDR3 DNA is TGTGCCAGCAGTTTTAAACAGCGCAATCAGCCCCAGCATTTT. As protein: CASSFKQRNQPQHF.

Written as DNA, the CDR3 is TGTGCCATCAGAGACAGTTACACTGAAGCTTTCTTT. Its protein is CAIRDSYTEAFF. V is TRBV10-3 and J is TRBJ1-1; TRBD1 is a possible D gene (5 bases). The CDR3 runs to 12 residues. V was cut by 6 bases and J by 3 bases, with 8 bases left in between. Germline loops: CDR1 ENHRY, CDR2 SYGVKD.

The rearrangement links TRBV6-5 to TRBJ2-1; D is possibly TRBD2 (7 bases). The CDR3 contains 16 residues. The V end was cut by 0 bases, the J end by 6 bases, with 15 bases between. CDR1 and CDR2 (germline): MNHEY, SVGAGI. CDR3 bases: TGTGCCAGCAGTTACTCTTCGCGGGGAGGGGGCAATGAGCAGTTCTTC. This sequence encodes CASSYSSRGGGNEQFF.

The CDR3 is CASSTRGTVNTEAFF. CDR3 nucleotide sequence: TGTGCCAGTAGTACCCGGGGAACAGTGAACACTGAAGCTTTCTTT. This rearrangement joins TRBV19 to TRBJ1-1, with no clear D. The ends were cut back, 4 bases at V and 0 bases at J, with 12 bases in the middle. CDR1 LNHDA and CDR2 SQIVND come from the germline V gene (reference sequence). This CDR3 comprises 15 residues.

The chain combines TRBV18 with TRBJ1-5, with TRBD1 identical over 11 bases. Unmatched junction bases numbered 4, after V lost 3 bases and J lost 6 bases. Germline lookup yields CDR1 KGHSH and CDR2 LQKENI. This CDR3 contains 15 residues. The CDR3 nucleotides read TGTGCCAGCTCACCCGGACAGGGGGCATTTCAGCCCCAGCATTTT. The encoded protein is CASSPGQGAFQPQHF. Full variable domain (missing parts from reference TRBV18 and TRBJ1-5): NAGVMQNPRHLVRRRGQEARLRCSPMKGHSHVYWYRQLPEEGLKFMVYLQKENIIDESGMPKERFSAEFPKEGPSILRIQQVVRGDSAAYFCASSPGQGAFQPQHFGDGTRLSIL.

The chain uses TRBV19 and TRBJ1-5; 7 bases are shared with TRBD1. Germline V gene lookup returns CDR1 LNHDA and CDR2 SQIVND (reference sequence). The CDR3 covers 15 residues. Losses at the gene ends were 1 base for V and 4 bases for J; bases not matched to a gene: 4. This CDR3 is CASSIGGTVNQPQHF. The CDR3 DNA is TGTGCCAGTAGTATAGGAGGGACAGTAAATCAGCCCCAGCATTTT. Using reference TRBV19 and TRBJ1-5 for the parts outside the CDR3, the full variable domain is DGGITQSPKYLFRKEGQNVTLSCEQNLNHDAMYWYRQDPGQGLRLIYYSQIVNDFQKGDIAEGYSVSREKKESFPLTVTSAQKNPTAFYLCASSIGGTVNQPQHFGDGTRLSIL.

The chain combines TRBV19 with TRBJ2-3; no firm D call. Trimming left V 1 base short and J 6 bases short, with 11 bases between. The CDR3 has 14 amino acids. Germline-derived CDR1 and CDR2 are LNHDA and SQIVND (reference sequence). The CDR3 nucleotides are TGTGCCAGTAGTATAGTGCTCTTAAGGGATACGCAGTATTTT. Residues: CASSIVLLRDTQYF.

The chain links TRBV19 to TRBJ2-6; D call uncertain. V lost 6 bases and J lost 0, with 15 bases in between. This CDR3 comprises 17 residues. The germline gives CDR1 LNHDA, CDR2 SQIVND (reference sequence). CDR3 DNA sequence: TGTGCCAGTAGCCTATCGGTTACAAACTCTGGGGCCAACGTCCTGACTTTC. Translated: CASSLSVTNSGANVLTF.

The chain links TRBV5-1 to TRBJ1-2; D is unresolved. Germline V gene data show CDR1 as SGHRS and CDR2 as YFSETQ. Between the trimmed V and J ends, which lost 3 bases and 6 bases, there was a span of 12 bases. There are 13 residues in the CDR3. Here the CDR3 DNA reads TGCGCCAGCAGCTCGTCCCCCACGCATGGCTACACCTTC. It yields the protein CASSSSPTHGYTF.

The chain recombines TRBV4-2 with TRBJ1-5; tentative D call: TRBD1 (6 bases). Germline V CDR1 and CDR2: LGHNA, YNFKEQ. V dropped 1 base and J dropped 3 bases, with 13 bases sitting between them. This CDR3 has 16 amino acids. CDR3 sequence (DNA): TGTGCCAGCAGCCAAGCTCGGCAGGGGTACAATCAGCCCCAGCATTTT. Translating it yields CASSQARQGYNQPQHF.

The gene calls are TRBV28 and TRBJ1-4; TRBD1 agrees at 7 bases. This CDR3 spans 15 amino acids. Losses at the gene ends were 4 bases for V and 4 bases for J; bases not matched to a gene: 6. CDR1 and CDR2 (germline): MDHEN, SYDVKM. CDR3 sequence reads: CASSSPGQINEKLFF. The CDR3 bases are TGTGCCAGCAGTTCGCCGGGACAGATTAATGAAAAACTGTTTTTT.

This chain's CDR3 is CASPPGGAYGANVLTF. CDR3 sequence (DNA): TGTGCCAGCCCCCCCGGGGGGGCTTACGGGGCCAACGTCCTGACTTTC. V and J are TRBV18 and TRBJ2-6, with TRBD2 identical over 8 bases. The CDR3 loop spans 16 amino acids. CDR1 and CDR2 (germline): KGHSH, LQKENI. V dropped 8 bases and J dropped 4; count of bases not matched to a gene: 10.

The chain couples TRBV10-3 to TRBJ1-4; D gene unclear. The CDR3 runs 13 residues. Germline CDR1 reads ENHRY; CDR2 reads SYGVKD. Trimming took 7 bases from V and 7 from J, leaving 13 bases between them. DNA of the CDR3: TGTGCCATCAAGAGGGCGAGTGGTGAAAAACTGTTTTTT. Protein: CAIKRASGEKLFF.

This clone appeared a single time. The V gene is TRBV28, the J gene TRBJ2-7; no definite D call. Between the trimmed V and J ends, which lost 3 bases and 6 bases, there was a span of 15 bases. CDR1 is MDHEN and CDR2 is SYDVKM in the germline V gene. The CDR3 extends over 14 amino acids. The CDR3 region has the DNA TGTGCCAGCAGTTTCTCTGGGTACCCATCCGAGCAGTACTTC. It codes for CASSFSGYPSEQYF.

The chain recombines TRBV4-3 with TRBJ2-7; no clear D gene. The CDR3 contains 16 residues. Trimming pared 8 bases from V and 0 bases from J, leaving 20 bases between. From germline, CDR1 is LGHNA and CDR2 YSLEER. DNA for the CDR3: TGCGCCAGCCCAATCCCTCGACTCACCTCCTCCTACGAGCAGTACTTC. Protein: CASPIPRLTSSYEQYF.

This clone showed up just once. The chain has TRBV28 and TRBJ2-7; D is possibly TRBD1 or TRBD2 (7 bases each). The V end lost 7 bases, the J end lost 6 bases, and 25 bases lay between the germline ends. CDR3 length: 16 amino acids. Germline V gene sequence: CDR1 MDHEN, CDR2 SYDVKM. The CDR3 region is CASNQGGQGGLGEQYV. CDR3 nucleotide sequence: TGTGCCAGCAACCAGGGGGGGCAAGGCGGGTTAGGCGAGCAGTACGTC.